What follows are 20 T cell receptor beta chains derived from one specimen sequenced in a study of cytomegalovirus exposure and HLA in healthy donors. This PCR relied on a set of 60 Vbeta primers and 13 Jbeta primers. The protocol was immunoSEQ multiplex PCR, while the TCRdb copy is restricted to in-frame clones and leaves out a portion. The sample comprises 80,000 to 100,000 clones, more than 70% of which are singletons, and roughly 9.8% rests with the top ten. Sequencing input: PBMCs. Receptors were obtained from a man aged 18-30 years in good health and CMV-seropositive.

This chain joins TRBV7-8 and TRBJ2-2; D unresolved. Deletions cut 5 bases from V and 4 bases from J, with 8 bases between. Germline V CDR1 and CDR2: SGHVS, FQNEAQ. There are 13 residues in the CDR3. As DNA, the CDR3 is TGTGCCAGCAGCCCCCGCGGCACCGGGGAGCTGTTTTTT. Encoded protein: CASSPRGTGELFF.

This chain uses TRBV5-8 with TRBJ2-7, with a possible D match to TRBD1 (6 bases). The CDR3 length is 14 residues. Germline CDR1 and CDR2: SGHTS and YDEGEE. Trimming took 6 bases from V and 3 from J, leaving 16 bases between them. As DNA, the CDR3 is TGTGCCAGCAAACTACAGGGTGGCTACTACGAGCAGTACTTC. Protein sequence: CASKLQGGYYEQYF.

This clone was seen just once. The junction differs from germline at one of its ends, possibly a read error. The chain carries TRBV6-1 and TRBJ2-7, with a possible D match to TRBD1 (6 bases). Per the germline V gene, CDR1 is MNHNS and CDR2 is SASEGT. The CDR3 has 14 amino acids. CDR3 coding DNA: TGTGCCAGCAGCCTACAGGGTTCTTCCTACGAGCGGTACTTC. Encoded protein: CASSLQGSSYERYF.

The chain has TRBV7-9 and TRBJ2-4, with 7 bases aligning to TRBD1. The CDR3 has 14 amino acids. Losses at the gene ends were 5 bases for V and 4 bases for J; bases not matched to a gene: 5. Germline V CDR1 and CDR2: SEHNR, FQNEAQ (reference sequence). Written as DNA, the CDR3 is TGTGCCAGCAGCACCCCGACAGGGAAAAACATTCAGTACTTC. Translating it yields CASSTPTGKNIQYF.

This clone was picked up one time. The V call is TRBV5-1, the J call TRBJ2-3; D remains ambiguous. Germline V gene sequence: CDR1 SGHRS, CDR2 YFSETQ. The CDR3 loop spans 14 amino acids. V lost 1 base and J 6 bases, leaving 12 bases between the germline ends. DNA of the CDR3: TGCGCCAGCAGCTTGAGACTGGAACGGGATACGCAGTATTTT. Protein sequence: CASSLRLERDTQYF.

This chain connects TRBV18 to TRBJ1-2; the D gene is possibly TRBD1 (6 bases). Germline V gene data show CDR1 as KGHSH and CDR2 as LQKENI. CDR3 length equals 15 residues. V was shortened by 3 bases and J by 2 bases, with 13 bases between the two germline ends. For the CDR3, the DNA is TGTGCCAGCTCACCGGCCGACAGGTGGAACTATGGCTACACCTTC. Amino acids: CASSPADRWNYGYTF. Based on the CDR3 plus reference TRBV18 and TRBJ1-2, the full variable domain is NAGVMQNPRHLVRRRGQEARLRCSPMKGHSHVYWYRQLPEEGLKFMVYLQKENIIDESGMPKERFSAEFPKEGPSILRIQQVVRGDSAAYFCASSPADRWNYGYTFGSGTRLTVV.

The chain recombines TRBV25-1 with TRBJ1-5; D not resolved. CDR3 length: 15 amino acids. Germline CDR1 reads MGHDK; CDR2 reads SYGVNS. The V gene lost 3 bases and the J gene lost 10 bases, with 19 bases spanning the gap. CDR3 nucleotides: TGTGCCAGCAGTGATTCTCGGGAGCTCCGGGCACCCCAGCATTTT. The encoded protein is CASSDSRELRAPQHF.

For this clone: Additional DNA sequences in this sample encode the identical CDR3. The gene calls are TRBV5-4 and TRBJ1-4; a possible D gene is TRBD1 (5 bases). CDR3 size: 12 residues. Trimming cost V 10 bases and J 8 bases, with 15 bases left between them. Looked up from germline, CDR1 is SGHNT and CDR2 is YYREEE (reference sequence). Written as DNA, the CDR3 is TGTGCCGCGGGGCAGGTGAACGAAAAACTGTTTTTT. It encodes CAAGQVNEKLFF.

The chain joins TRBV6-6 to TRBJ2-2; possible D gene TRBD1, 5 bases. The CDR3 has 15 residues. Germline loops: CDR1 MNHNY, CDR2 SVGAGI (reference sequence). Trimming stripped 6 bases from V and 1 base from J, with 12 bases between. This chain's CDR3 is CASSPTELNTGELFF. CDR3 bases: TGTGCCAGCAGCCCGACAGAACTGAACACCGGGGAGCTGTTTTTT.

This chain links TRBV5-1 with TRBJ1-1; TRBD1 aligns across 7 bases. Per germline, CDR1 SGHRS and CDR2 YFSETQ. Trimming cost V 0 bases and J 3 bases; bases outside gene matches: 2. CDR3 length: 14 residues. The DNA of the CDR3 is TGCGCCAGCAGCTTGGTACAGGGGTACACTGAAGCTTTCTTT. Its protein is CASSLVQGYTEAFF.

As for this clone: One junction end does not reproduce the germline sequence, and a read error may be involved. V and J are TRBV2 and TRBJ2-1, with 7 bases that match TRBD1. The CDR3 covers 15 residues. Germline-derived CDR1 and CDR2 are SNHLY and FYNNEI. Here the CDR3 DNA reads TGTGCCAGCACTCCCTCGACAGGGTCCTTCAATGAGCAGTTCTTC. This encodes CASTPSTGSFNEQFF.

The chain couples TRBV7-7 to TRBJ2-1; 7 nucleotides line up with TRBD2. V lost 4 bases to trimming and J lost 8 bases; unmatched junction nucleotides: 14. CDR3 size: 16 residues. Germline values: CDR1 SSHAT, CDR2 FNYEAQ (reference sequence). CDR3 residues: CASSSGQRGPEDEQFF. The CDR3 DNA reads TGTGCCAGCAGCTCTGGTCAGCGGGGTCCCGAGGATGAGCAGTTCTTC.

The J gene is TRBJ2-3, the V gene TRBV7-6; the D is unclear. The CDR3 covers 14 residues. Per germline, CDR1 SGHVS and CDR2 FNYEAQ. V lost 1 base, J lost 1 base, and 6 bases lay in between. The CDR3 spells CASSLVSGTDTQYF. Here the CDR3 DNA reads TGTGCCAGCAGCTTAGTAAGCGGCACAGATACGCAGTATTTT.

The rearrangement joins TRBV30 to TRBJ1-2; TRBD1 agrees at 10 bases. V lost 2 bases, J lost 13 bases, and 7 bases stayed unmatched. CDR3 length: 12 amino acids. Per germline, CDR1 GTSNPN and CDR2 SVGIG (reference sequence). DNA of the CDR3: TGTGCCTGGAGTCCAAGACAGGGGGCCTGCACCTTC. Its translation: CAWSPRQGACTF.

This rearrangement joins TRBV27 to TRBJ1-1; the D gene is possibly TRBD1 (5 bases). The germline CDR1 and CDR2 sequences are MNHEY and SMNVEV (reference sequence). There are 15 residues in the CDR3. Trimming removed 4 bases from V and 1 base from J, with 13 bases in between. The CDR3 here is CASSSSTDSNTEAFF. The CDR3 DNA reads TGTGCCAGCAGTTCGTCGACAGATTCGAACACTGAAGCTTTCTTT.

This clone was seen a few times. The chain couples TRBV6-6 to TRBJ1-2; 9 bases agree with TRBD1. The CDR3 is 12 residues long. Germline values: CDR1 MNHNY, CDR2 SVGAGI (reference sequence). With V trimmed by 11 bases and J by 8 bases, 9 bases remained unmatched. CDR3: CALFGTGTGYTF. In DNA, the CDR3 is TGTGCCCTTTTCGGGACAGGGACCGGCTACACCTTC.

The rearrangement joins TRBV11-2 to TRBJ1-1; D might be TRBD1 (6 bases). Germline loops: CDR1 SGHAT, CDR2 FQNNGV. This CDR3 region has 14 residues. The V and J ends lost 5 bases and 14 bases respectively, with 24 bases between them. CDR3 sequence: CASSPYPVGQPRFF. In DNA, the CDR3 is TGTGCCAGCAGCCCCTACCCAGTAGGACAGCCAAGGTTCTTT.

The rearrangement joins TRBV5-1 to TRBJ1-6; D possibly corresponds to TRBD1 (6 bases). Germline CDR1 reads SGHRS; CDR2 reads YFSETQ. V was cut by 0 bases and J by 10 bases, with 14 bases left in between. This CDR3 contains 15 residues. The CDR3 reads CASSLEAGVGSPLHF. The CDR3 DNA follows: TGCGCCAGCAGCTTGGAGGCAGGGGTCGGATCACCCCTCCACTTT.

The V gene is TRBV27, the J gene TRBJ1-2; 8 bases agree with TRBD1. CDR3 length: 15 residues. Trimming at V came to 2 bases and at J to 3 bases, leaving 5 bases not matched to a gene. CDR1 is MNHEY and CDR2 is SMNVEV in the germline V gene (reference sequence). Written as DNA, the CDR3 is TGTGCCAGCAGTTTAGAGGGGACAGGTCACTATGGCTACACCTTC. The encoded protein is CASSLEGTGHYGYTF.

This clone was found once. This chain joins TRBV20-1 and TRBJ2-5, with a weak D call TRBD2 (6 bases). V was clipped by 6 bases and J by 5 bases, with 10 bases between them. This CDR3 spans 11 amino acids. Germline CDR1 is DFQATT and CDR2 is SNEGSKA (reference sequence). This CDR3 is CSADAGETQYF. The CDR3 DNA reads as TGCAGTGCCGATGCGGGGGAGACCCAGTACTTC.